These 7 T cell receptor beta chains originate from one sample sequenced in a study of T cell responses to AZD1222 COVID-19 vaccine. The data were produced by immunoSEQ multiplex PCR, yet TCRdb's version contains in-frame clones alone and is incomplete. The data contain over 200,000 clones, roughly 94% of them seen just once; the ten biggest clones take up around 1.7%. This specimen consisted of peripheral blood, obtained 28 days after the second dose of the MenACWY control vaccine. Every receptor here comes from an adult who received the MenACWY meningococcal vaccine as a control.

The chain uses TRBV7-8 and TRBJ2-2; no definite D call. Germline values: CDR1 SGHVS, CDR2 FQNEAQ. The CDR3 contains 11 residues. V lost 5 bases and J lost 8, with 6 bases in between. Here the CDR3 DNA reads TGTGCCAGCAGCCTCACTGGGGAGCTGTTTTTT. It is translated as CASSLTGELFF.

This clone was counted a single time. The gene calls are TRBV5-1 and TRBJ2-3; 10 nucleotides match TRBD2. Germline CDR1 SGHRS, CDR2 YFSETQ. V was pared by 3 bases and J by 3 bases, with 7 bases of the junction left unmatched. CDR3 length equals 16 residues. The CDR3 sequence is CASSSSAGGRTDTQYF. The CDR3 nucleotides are TGCGCCAGCAGCTCCTCAGCGGGAGGGCGTACAGATACGCAGTATTTT.

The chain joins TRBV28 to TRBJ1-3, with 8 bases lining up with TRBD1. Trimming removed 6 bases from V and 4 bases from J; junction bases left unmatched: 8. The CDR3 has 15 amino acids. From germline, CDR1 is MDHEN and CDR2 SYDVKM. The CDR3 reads CASSINRGKGNTIYF. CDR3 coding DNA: TGTGCCAGCAGCATTAACAGGGGGAAGGGAAACACCATATATTTT.

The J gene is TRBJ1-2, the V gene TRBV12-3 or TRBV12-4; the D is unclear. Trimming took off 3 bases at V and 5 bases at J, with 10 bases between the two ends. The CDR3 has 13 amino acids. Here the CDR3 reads CASSFRIGYGYTF. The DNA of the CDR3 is TGTGCCAGCAGTTTCCGAATCGGGTATGGCTACACCTTC.

The CDR3 loop is CASRESGRGEQYF. In nucleotides, the CDR3 is TGTGCCAGCAGGGAATCGGGACGGGGGGAGCAGTACTTC. This chain connects TRBV12-3 or TRBV12-4 to TRBJ2-7; D perhaps matches TRBD2 (6 bases). The CDR3 consists of 13 residues. V shed 6 bases and J shed 7 bases, with 16 bases lying between them.

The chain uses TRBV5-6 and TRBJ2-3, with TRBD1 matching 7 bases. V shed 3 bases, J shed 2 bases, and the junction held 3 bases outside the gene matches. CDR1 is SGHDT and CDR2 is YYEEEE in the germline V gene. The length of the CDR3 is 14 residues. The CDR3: CASSSDRDTDTQYF. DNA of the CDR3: TGTGCCAGCAGCTCCGACAGGGACACAGATACGCAGTATTTT.

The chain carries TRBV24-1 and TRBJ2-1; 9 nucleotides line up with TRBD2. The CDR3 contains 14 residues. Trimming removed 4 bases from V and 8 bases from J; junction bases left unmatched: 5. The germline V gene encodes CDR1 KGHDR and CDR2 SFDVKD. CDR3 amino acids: CATSDPGTSHEQFF. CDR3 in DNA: TGTGCCACCAGTGACCCCGGGACTAGCCATGAGCAGTTCTTC.